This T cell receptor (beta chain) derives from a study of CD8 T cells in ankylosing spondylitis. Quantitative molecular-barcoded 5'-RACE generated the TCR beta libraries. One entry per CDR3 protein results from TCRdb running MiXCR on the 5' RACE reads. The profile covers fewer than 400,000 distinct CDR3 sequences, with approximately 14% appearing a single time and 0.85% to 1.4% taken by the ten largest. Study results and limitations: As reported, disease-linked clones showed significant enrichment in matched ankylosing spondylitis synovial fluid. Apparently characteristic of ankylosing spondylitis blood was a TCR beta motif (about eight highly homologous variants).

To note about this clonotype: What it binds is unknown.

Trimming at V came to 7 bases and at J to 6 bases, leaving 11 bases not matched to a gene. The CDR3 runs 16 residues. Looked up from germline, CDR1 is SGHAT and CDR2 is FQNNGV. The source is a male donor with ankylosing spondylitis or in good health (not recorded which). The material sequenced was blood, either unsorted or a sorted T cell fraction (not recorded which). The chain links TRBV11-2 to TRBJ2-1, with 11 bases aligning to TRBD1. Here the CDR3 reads CASNTPGQGGRNEQFF. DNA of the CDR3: TGTGCCAGCAACACCCCGGGACAGGGGGGCCGCAATGAGCAGTTCTTC.